This TCR beta chain stems from a study of regulatory T cells in long-lasting Graves disease (dated by TCRdb to 2020 to 2023). Background for the entire study: In the newly diagnosed Graves' disease group, patients had been taking antithyroid drugs for less than 3 months. Patients with persistent Graves' disease were compared with patients with newly diagnosed Graves' disease using TCR sequencing and RNA sequencing of peripheral blood. The study was conducted in China and was registered as a clinical trial. A total of roughly 35 samples were covered by TCR sequencing, comprising some 13 persistent and around 20 newly diagnosed Graves' disease patients. What the study reported, not specific to this receptor: Sequencing and analysis were restricted to the TCR beta chain. Lower TCR Shannon entropy and fewer highly expanded clones were observed in persistent Graves' disease patients than in newly diagnosed patients, which suggested clonal expansion. TRBV28, TRBJ1-2 and TRBJ2-5 were preferentially used in persistent disease, while TRBV20-1 and TRBJ2-1 were favored in newly diagnosed disease. Patients with persistent disease shared more public clonotypes (about 2,700) than newly diagnosed patients did (more than 900). Peripheral blood alone was examined, since thyroid tissue, which constituted the primary lesion, could not be accessed. The authors acknowledged the small sample size as a limitation that may reduce accuracy.

The CDR3 covers 16 residues, taking in both the cysteine and the phenylalanine. The kept DNA is CDR3 alone, 48 bases in frame from the first base. Based on the germline V gene (reference sequence), the CDR1 and CDR2 sequences are MNHEY and SMNVEV. V and J lose 0 bases and 4 bases, and a span of 12 bases separates them. Reading the label with the study, this specimen's time point is: newly diagnosed GD, antithyroid drugs for less than 3 months. RNA was extracted from PBMCs in TRIzol for both TCR sequencing and RNA sequencing. The diagnosis of Graves' disease followed American Thyroid Association guidelines. Patients for the study were recruited at an endocrinology department in Xi'an, China. Each patient gave about 9.1 milliliters of peripheral blood, collected in an EDTA anticoagulant tube. Ficoll Paque Plus density gradient separation was used to isolate PBMCs, and no further T cell sorting was performed. An Agilent 2100 Bioanalyzer and agarose gel were used to check RNA quality, and a NanoDrop 2000 was used to measure RNA concentration.

The library was made by multiplex PCR. The data were produced on an Illumina HiSeq 4000. To build TCR beta libraries, CDR3 regions were amplified by Arm-PCR using iRepertoire HTBI primers. Before sequencing, the PCR products went through gel purification. On the study's bioinformatics: Gene usage analysis of CDR3 amino acid clonotypes used the roughly 60 TRBV and approximately 13 TRBJ segments found across samples. COPE and FqMerger were used to merge filtered high-quality paired reads into contigs. BLAST was used to align contigs to IMGT TRBV, TRBD and TRBJ reference genes, and CDR3 was defined according to IMGT. Clonotypes above 0.1% frequency were classified as highly expanded clones. Shannon entropy served as the measure of repertoire diversity, while the Gini coefficient captured V-J evenness. A clonotype found in more than one individual was treated as public. TCRdb reran the public reads through fastp at Q25 and MiXCR, keeping productive beta chains. Rows matching on CDR3 protein sequence are summarized as one entry with the most common DNA and genes. For this entry, the V and J calls and clone size follow TCRdb and not the study's own pipeline. The sample table lists roughly 500,000 distinct CDR3 sequences, less than 15% of them with a count of one. The ten largest account for roughly 9.7% of the sample.

There are many counts of this clonotype. What this receptor recognizes is not known. Within one base of it there is no much larger clone, and no base qualities were kept. This sample also belongs to another study, concerning T cells in Graves' hyperthyroidism and ophthalmopathy. In that second paper, the authors write: Stable Graves' hyperthyroidism was defined as no progression to ophthalmopathy during 18 months of follow-up. The hyperthyroidism patients were between 18 and 65 years old and newly diagnosed, with a disease duration of less than 2 months. Patients with uncontrolled infections, other autoimmune diseases, pregnancy or lactation were excluded. Clinical symptoms, serum thyroxine and TRAb, thyroid ultrasound, and orbital computed tomography formed the basis for the diagnoses. For the first round of RT-PCR on the TCR CDR3, the HTBI primer set was used together with the Qiagen OneStep RT-PCR kit. Blood samples also contained most of the expanded thyroid clonotypes (frequency above 0.001), which suggests that blood repertoires may reflect thyroid immune responses. A model built on a 13 V-J signature distinguished ophthalmopathy from stable hyperthyroidism, reaching roughly 88% sensitivity and about 81% specificity in cross-validation and 80%/75% in testing. In validation, the model predicted progression to ophthalmopathy a median of roughly 6.5 months before onset, with about 67% sensitivity and around 76% specificity. To identify distinguishing TCR V-J signatures, a discovery cohort of around 100 patients was used, comprising 43 with Graves' ophthalmopathy and some 60 with stable Graves' hyperthyroidism. Prospective prediction of ophthalmopathy was tested in an independent validation cohort of 18 to 20 hyperthyroidism patients and 15 to 17 patients who later progressed to ophthalmopathy. The roughly 94 discovery patients were randomly split 7:3 into training and test sets. In about six Graves' hyperthyroidism patients, the study also compared T-cell repertoires from thyroid tissue with T-cell repertoires from blood. Once sampling was done, hyperthyroidism patients were given methimazole at a starting dose of 30 mg daily, whereas ophthalmopathy patients were given high-dose intravenous methylprednisolone. Libraries were constructed in a second round of multiplex PCR, after which size selection and purification were performed. The libraries were sequenced on an Illumina HiSeq2000 using paired-end 100 bp reads. SOAPnuke was used to process the raw data, throwing out any read that contained adapters or uncalled bases, had a mean Phred below 15, or lacked an exact constant-primer or identifier match. High-quality paired reads were merged with COPE v1.2.5, and unique nucleotide sequences were defined as clonotypes. MiTCR v1.1 was used to align the clonotypes against IMGT TRBV, TRBD and TRBJ reference segments. The analysis included only V-J combinations with a frequency above 0.0001, which together covered 99.2% of the repertoires. The TCS score was defined as F50 (clonal expansion) divided by E x V (chaos), with BLOSUM62-based TCRdist calculated between CDR3 peptides within each V-J. Welch's t-statistics and random forest reduced some 510 V-J features to roughly 13, which were used in a naive Bayes classifier (R e1071). No statistical method was used to set the sample size in advance, and investigators knew the group allocation. The paper reports TCR Vbeta CDR3 sequencing of some 140 peripheral blood samples: around 45 ophthalmopathy, under 80 hyperthyroidism and roughly 17 progressor patients.

Here the sequenced sample was peripheral blood mononuclear cells (PBMCs), taken at new diagnosis, from a patient treated with antithyroid drugs. The rearranged chain carries TRBV27 and TRBJ2-2; TRBD1 is perhaps the D gene, given 6 matching bases. The TCR originated in a man aged 30-40 years with Graves disease. Donor details come from another sample of the same person, matched by shared clones. The DNA sequence reads TGTGCCAGCAGTTTATCAGCCCAGGGGAGCACCGGGGAGCTGTTTTTT. Translated, this gives CASSLSAQGSTGELFF.